These T cell receptor beta chains were read from a single sample in a study of OX40 agonist ivuxolimab in advanced cancers. Generated by immunoSEQ multiplex PCR, the TCRdb table keeps only in-frame clones and is missing some. The sample records some 70,000 clones, over 80% being singletons. This specimen consisted of CD4+ or CD8+ T cells sorted from blood, obtained in a trial of the OX40 agonist ivuxolimab. These receptors all stem from an adult with an advanced solid tumor such as melanoma, head and neck, liver or kidney cancer. The CDR3 runs from the conserved cysteine through the conserved F or W. Fields, in order: clone size, CDR3 length, J gene, V gene, D gene, CDR3 protein, CDR3 DNA. D genes are given only for firm matches. Size values are once, few and many counts, or a class for expanded clones, and some rows have none.

abundance: NA; len: 17; j_gene: TRBJ1-2; v_gene: TRBV14; d_gene: TRBD1; CDR3aa: CASSQATGETSLYGYTF; CDR3nt: TGTGCCAGCAGCCAAGCGACAGGGGAGACTTCCCTCTATGGCTACACCTTC
abundance: NA; len: 13; j_gene: TRBJ2-3; v_gene: TRBV18; d_gene: NA; CDR3aa: CASSPASTDTQYF; CDR3nt: TGTGCCAGCTCACCAGCGAGCACAGATACGCAGTATTTT
abundance: NA; len: 16; j_gene: TRBJ1-5; v_gene: TRBV19; d_gene: NA; CDR3aa: CASSISQLHSNQPQHF; CDR3nt: TGTGCCAGTAGTATATCACAGTTGCATAGCAATCAGCCCCAGCATTTT
abundance: NA; len: 15; j_gene: TRBJ1-2; v_gene: TRBV27; d_gene: NA; CDR3aa: CASSPGTLMSYGYTF; CDR3nt: TGTGCCAGCAGTCCCGGGACCCTTATGTCCTATGGCTACACCTTC
abundance: NA; len: 14; j_gene: TRBJ2-7; v_gene: TRBV4-3; d_gene: NA; CDR3aa: CASSQSGLPYEQYF; CDR3nt: TGCGCCAGCAGCCAATCCGGGCTCCCCTACGAGCAGTACTTC
abundance: NA; len: 16; j_gene: TRBJ2-2; v_gene: TRBV7-9; d_gene: TRBD2; CDR3aa: CASRPMGLAGIGELFF; CDR3nt: TGTGCCAGCAGGCCGATGGGACTAGCGGGGATCGGGGAGCTGTTTTTT
abundance: once; len: 15; j_gene: TRBJ1-1; v_gene: TRBV7-9; d_gene: NA; CDR3aa: CASSLANRRLTEAFF; CDR3nt: TGTGCCAGCAGTCTTGCAAACCGCCGTCTCACTGAAGCTTTCTTT
abundance: NA; len: 15; j_gene: TRBJ1-4; v_gene: TRBV9; d_gene: TRBD1; CDR3aa: CASSRNRGGNEKLFF; CDR3nt: TGTGCCAGCAGCCGTAACAGGGGGGGAAATGAAAAACTGTTTTTT
abundance: NA; len: 15; j_gene: TRBJ2-1; v_gene: TRBV5-4; d_gene: TRBD2; CDR3aa: CASSSGGGGSNEQFF; CDR3nt: TGTGCCAGCAGCTCCGGGGGGGGCGGGTCAAATGAGCAGTTCTTC
abundance: NA; len: 15; j_gene: TRBJ2-7; v_gene: TRBV15; d_gene: TRBD2; CDR3aa: CATSRQREGLYEQYF; CDR3nt: TGTGCCACCAGCAGACAGCGGGAGGGCCTGTACGAGCAGTACTTC
abundance: NA; len: 14; j_gene: TRBJ2-5; v_gene: TRBV6-6; d_gene: NA; CDR3aa: CASSYLSQQETQYF; CDR3nt: TGTGCCAGCAGTTATCTTTCCCAACAAGAGACCCAGTACTTC
abundance: few; len: 14; j_gene: TRBJ1-4; v_gene: TRBV30; d_gene: TRBD1; CDR3aa: CAWRQGQLNEKLFF; CDR3nt: TGTGCCTGGAGGCAGGGACAGCTTAATGAAAAACTGTTTTTT
abundance: once; len: 14; j_gene: TRBJ2-6; v_gene: TRBV19; d_gene: NA; CDR3aa: CASDRFSGANVLTF; CDR3nt: TGTGCCAGTGACAGGTTCTCCGGGGCCAACGTCCTGACTTTC
abundance: NA; len: 15; j_gene: TRBJ1-4; v_gene: TRBV27; d_gene: NA; CDR3aa: CASSLRPGTNEKLFF; CDR3nt: TGTGCCAGCAGTCTCCGACCCGGGACTAATGAAAAACTGTTTTTT
abundance: few; len: 14; j_gene: TRBJ1-6; v_gene: TRBV28; d_gene: NA; CDR3aa: CASRPRGPNSPLHF; CDR3nt: TGTGCCAGCAGACCCAGGGGCCCTAATTCACCCCTCCACTTT
abundance: NA; len: 12; j_gene: TRBJ2-3; v_gene: TRBV19; d_gene: NA; CDR3aa: CASSGTPDTQYF; CDR3nt: TGTGCCAGTAGCGGGACTCCAGATACGCAGTATTTT
abundance: once; len: 13; j_gene: TRBJ1-2; v_gene: TRBV27; d_gene: NA; CDR3aa: CASRRLGDYGYTF; CDR3nt: TGTGCCAGCAGACGCCTTGGAGACTATGGCTACACCTTC
abundance: NA; len: 15; j_gene: TRBJ2-2; v_gene: TRBV7-2; d_gene: NA; CDR3aa: CASSAGQARTGELFF; CDR3nt: TGTGCCAGCAGCGCGGGACAAGCGAGGACCGGGGAGCTGTTTTTT
abundance: few; len: 17; j_gene: TRBJ2-5; v_gene: TRBV7-8; d_gene: TRBD2; CDR3aa: CASSPNGTTPKRETQYF; CDR3nt: TGTGCCAGCAGCCCTAACGGGACTACCCCTAAGAGAGAGACCCAGTACTTC
abundance: NA; len: 13; j_gene: TRBJ1-3; v_gene: TRBV27; d_gene: NA; CDR3aa: CASSLNGGNTIYF; CDR3nt: TGTGCCAGCAGTTTAAACGGTGGAAACACCATATATTTT
abundance: once; len: 19; j_gene: TRBJ1-6; v_gene: TRBV7-8; d_gene: NA; CDR3aa: CASSFKTGMVHAKKTPLHF; CDR3nt: TGTGCCAGCAGCTTTAAAACAGGGATGGTGCATGCAAAAAAAACACCCCTCCACTTT
abundance: NA; len: 12; j_gene: TRBJ2-7; v_gene: TRBV19; d_gene: NA; CDR3aa: CASKGGPGEQYF; CDR3nt: TGTGCCAGTAAGGGGGGGCCTGGCGAGCAGTACTTC
abundance: once; len: 18; j_gene: TRBJ2-2; v_gene: TRBV19; d_gene: NA; CDR3aa: CASSTWEFSPTTPGELFF; CDR3nt: TGTGCCAGTAGTACCTGGGAGTTCAGCCCGACAACTCCCGGGGAGCTGTTTTTT
abundance: NA; len: 15; j_gene: TRBJ1-4; v_gene: TRBV28; d_gene: TRBD1; CDR3aa: CASRDDRGANEKLFF; CDR3nt: TGTGCCAGCAGGGATGACAGGGGGGCTAATGAAAAACTGTTTTTT
abundance: NA; len: 13; j_gene: TRBJ2-1; v_gene: TRBV21-1; d_gene: NA; CDR3aa: CASSKLFSHEQFF; CDR3nt: TGTGCCAGCAGCAAATTGTTTAGCCATGAGCAGTTCTTC
abundance: NA; len: 14; j_gene: TRBJ2-5; v_gene: TRBV28; d_gene: NA; CDR3aa: CASSFYRAWETQYF; CDR3nt: TGTGCCAGCAGTTTTTATAGGGCATGGGAGACCCAGTACTTC
abundance: NA; len: 14; j_gene: TRBJ1-6; v_gene: TRBV2; d_gene: NA; CDR3aa: CASSPGGLNSPLHF; CDR3nt: TGTGCCAGCAGTCCCGGGGGGCTTAATTCACCCCTCCACTTT
abundance: once; len: 16; j_gene: TRBJ2-3; v_gene: TRBV19; d_gene: NA; CDR3aa: CASSIFRGRDTDTQYF; CDR3nt: TGTGCCAGTAGTATTTTTCGGGGGCGAGACACAGATACGCAGTATTTT